This TCR beta chain stems from a study of vaccination and CD4 T cells after COVID-19. Concerning this clonotype itself: Its antigen is not identified.

Documented time point: late sampling 161 to 241 days after vaccination in a few convalescent patients. As for treatment: roughly 11-day PBMC culture with coronavirus spike peptide pools or control peptides (ViraFEST assay). An Oncomine TCR Beta short-read assay was used to sequence the DNA from cultured CD4+ T cells. Via MiXCR, TCRdb re-called the PCR reads, giving one row per CDR3 protein. The sample records about 25,000 distinct CDR3 sequences, roughly 40% being singletons. CDR3 length equals 12 residues. Trimming took off 6 bases at V and 7 bases at J, with 12 bases between the two ends. Germline values: CDR1 MNHEY, CDR2 SVGEGT.

The sample here was CD4+ T cells from blood, cultured in vitro, taken about 7 months after SARS-CoV-2 vaccination. The clonotype was recovered from a human donor who had recovered from COVID-19. This chain joins TRBV6-2 or TRBV6-3 and TRBJ1-2, with D perhaps TRBD1 (5 bases). The chain's CDR3 is CASRDLRAGYTF. The CDR3 region has the DNA TGTGCCAGCAGAGACCTCAGGGCTGGCTACACCTTC.